The rows below give T cell receptor beta chains drawn from one sample of a study of T cell changes during pregnancy in multiple sclerosis. Generated by immunoSEQ multiplex PCR, the TCRdb table keeps only in-frame clones and is missing some. Of about 40,000 clones listed, approximately 92% are singletons. The sample was CD4+ T cells from peripheral blood mononuclear cells, taken in the third trimester of pregnancy. The receptors were gathered from a female donor with multiple sclerosis, enrolled in a pregnancy study. Both conserved end residues are part of each CDR3. A D gene is named only where the DNA matches it firmly. Rows give clone size only sometimes, using once, few, many, or a class for an expanded clone.

d_gene	len	abundance	v_gene	j_gene	CDR3nt	CDR3aa
TRBD2	16	.	TRBV19	TRBJ2-2	TGTGCCAGTAGTATCCTTCTAGCGGCTAACACCGGGGAGCTGTTTTTT	CASSILLAANTGELFF
TRBD1	15	.	TRBV5-6	TRBJ2-7	TGTGCCAGCAGCCGCTGGACAGGGAACTCCTACGAGCAGTACTTC	CASSRWTGNSYEQYF
TRBD1	16	.	TRBV19	TRBJ2-1	TGTGCCAGTAGTATAGGACAGGGGCCGGGCCTCCATGAGCAGTTCTTC	CASSIGQGPGLHEQFF
.	12	.	TRBV7-2	TRBJ2-2	TGTGCCAGCAGTCCTAACACCGGGGAGCTGTTTTTT	CASSPNTGELFF
TRBD2	17	.	TRBV11-2	TRBJ2-3	TGTGCCAGCAGCTTTGCTTCCGTGGCGGGAGGTGGGGCTACGCAGTATTTT	CASSFASVAGGGATQYF
TRBD2	14	.	TRBV29-1	TRBJ2-5	TGCAGCGTTAACAGGGTAGCGGGAGGAGAGGCCCAGTACTTC	CSVNRVAGGEAQYF
TRBD1	16	few	TRBV28	TRBJ1-5	TGTGCCAGCAGCGAGATCGACAGGGGGAGCAATCAGCCCCAGCATTTT	CASSEIDRGSNQPQHF
.	13	.	TRBV19	TRBJ2-1	TGTGCCAGTAGCGGGACACCTAACAATGAGCAGTTCTTC	CASSGTPNNEQFF
TRBD2	15	.	TRBV5-6	TRBJ2-1	TGTGCCAGCAGCCTAAAAAGCGGGAGTAACAATGAGCAGTTCTTC	CASSLKSGSNNEQFF
TRBD2	15	.	TRBV4-2	TRBJ2-1	TGTGCCAGCAGCCAAGTTCTCGCGGGAGGCGACGAGCAGTTCTTC	CASSQVLAGGDEQFF
TRBD2	19	.	TRBV14	TRBJ2-2	TGTGCCAGCAGCCAGCCGGGACTAGCGGGAGCTCAGGGCACCGGGGAGCTGTTTTTT	CASSQPGLAGAQGTGELFF
TRBD1	17	.	TRBV12-5	TRBJ1-1	TGTGCTAGTGGTTTGGTACTGGACAGGAGCTTGAACACTGAAGCTTTCTTT	CASGLVLDRSLNTEAFF
TRBD2	16	.	TRBV5-5	TRBJ2-5	TGTGCCAGCAGCTTGGGACTAGCGGGAGGGTGGGAGACCCAGTACTTC	CASSLGLAGGWETQYF
.	13	few	TRBV7-8	TRBJ2-7	TGTGCCAGCAGCCGGGGGTTATCCTACGAGCAGTACTTC	CASSRGLSYEQYF
TRBD1	14	.	TRBV12-5	TRBJ1-5	TGTGCTAGTGCCACGGACAGGGCCAGTCAGCCCCAGCATTTT	CASATDRASQPQHF
.	14	once	TRBV29-1	TRBJ1-4	TGCAGCGTTGAAGAGGGTCGGGTGGGGGGAAAACTGTTTTTT	CSVEEGRVGGKLFF
.	13	.	TRBV4-1	TRBJ2-7	TGCGCCAGCAGCCAAGAGAGAACAGGCGAGCAGTACTTC	CASSQERTGEQYF
.	15	.	TRBV4-3	TRBJ1-2	TGCGCCAGCAGCCAAACAGGGACAAGGCTGGATGGCTACACCTTC	CASSQTGTRLDGYTF